This T cell receptor (beta chain) originates from a study of shared clonotypes between healthy human individuals. General study points: Rarefaction revealed incomplete sorted-subset sequencing despite large depth. Naive subsets typically showed greater estimated richness than memory subsets.

Trimming cost V 6 bases and J 4 bases, with 13 bases left between them. The CDR3 consists of 15 residues. Germline V gene lookup returns CDR1 MNHEY and CDR2 SVGAGI. It was at deep level that the assay was run. Per sorted-subset replicate PCR, input was around 200 ng DNA, representing some 30,000 T cell genomes. Generated by immunoSEQ multiplex PCR, the TCRdb table keeps only in-frame clones and is missing some. The table includes about 2 million clones, 85% to 95% detected once. The sample holds one count of this clone. Its target is not known. At the DNA level, this CDR3 is encoded by other sequences in the same sample as well.

This clonotype was obtained from a man aged 18-30 years in good health. The J gene is TRBJ2-6, the V gene TRBV6-5; D is undetermined. What was sequenced was naive CD4+ T cells sorted from blood. The sample's subset: CD45RA+ positively selected. Written as DNA, the CDR3 is TGTGCCAGCAGCCCGACTCGATCAGGGGCCAACGTCCTGACTTTC. Translated: CASSPTRSGANVLTF.